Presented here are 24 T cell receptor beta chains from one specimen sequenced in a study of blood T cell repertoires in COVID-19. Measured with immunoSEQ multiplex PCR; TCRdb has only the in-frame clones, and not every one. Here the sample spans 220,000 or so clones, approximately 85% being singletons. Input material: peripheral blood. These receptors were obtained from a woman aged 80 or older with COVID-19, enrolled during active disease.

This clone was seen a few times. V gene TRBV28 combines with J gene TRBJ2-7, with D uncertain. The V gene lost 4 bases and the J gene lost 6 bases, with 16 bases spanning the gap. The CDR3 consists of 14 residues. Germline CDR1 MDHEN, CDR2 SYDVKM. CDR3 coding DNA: TGTGCCAGCAGTTCCCCGGGTTTGGTTGGCGAGCAGTACTTC. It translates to CASSSPGLVGEQYF.

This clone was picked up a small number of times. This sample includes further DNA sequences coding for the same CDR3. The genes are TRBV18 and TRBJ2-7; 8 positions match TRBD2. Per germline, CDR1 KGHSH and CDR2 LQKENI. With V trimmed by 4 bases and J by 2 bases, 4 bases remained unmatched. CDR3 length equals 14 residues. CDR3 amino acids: CASSQGRGAYEQYF. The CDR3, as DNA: TGTGCCAGCTCACAGGGGCGGGGGGCCTACGAGCAGTACTTC.

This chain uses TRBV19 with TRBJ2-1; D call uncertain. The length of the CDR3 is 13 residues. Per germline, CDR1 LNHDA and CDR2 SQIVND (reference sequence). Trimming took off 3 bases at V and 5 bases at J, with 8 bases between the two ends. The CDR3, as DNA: TGTGCCAGTAGTATGAACAGACACAATGAGCAGTTCTTC. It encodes CASSMNRHNEQFF.

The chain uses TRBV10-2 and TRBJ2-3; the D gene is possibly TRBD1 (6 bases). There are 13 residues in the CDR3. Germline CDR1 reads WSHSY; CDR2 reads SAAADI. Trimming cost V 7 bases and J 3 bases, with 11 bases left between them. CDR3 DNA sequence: TGCGCCAGCAAGGATCAGGGGACAGATACGCAGTATTTT. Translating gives CASKDQGTDTQYF.

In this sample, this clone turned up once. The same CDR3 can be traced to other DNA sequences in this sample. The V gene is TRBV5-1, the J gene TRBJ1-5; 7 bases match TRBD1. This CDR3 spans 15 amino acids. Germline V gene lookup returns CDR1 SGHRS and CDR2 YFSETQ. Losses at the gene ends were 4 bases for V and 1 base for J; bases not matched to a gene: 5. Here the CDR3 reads CASSRTGDSNQPQHF. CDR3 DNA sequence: TGCGCCAGCAGCCGAACAGGGGACAGCAATCAGCCCCAGCATTTT.

The CDR3: CASSLALTSGYEQYF. DNA of the CDR3: TGTGCCAGCAGCTTGGCTCTGACTAGCGGCTACGAGCAGTACTTC. This sequence joins TRBV5-4 and TRBJ2-7; 9 positions match TRBD2. The germline gives CDR1 SGHNT, CDR2 YYREEE (reference sequence). The V and J ends lost 0 bases and 3 bases, in that order; junction bases with no gene match: 4. The CDR3 covers 15 residues.

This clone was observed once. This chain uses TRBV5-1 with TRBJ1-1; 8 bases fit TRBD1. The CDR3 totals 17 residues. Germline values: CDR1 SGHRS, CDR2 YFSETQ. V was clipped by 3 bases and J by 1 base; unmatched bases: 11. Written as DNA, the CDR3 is TGCGCCAGCAGCTGGTCCCCCACCGGGACAGGGAACACTGAAGCTTTCTTT. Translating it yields CASSWSPTGTGNTEAFF. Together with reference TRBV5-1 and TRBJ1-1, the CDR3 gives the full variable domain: KAGVTQTPRYLIKTRGQQVTLSCSPISGHRSVSWYQQTPGQGLQFLFEYFSETQRNKGNFPGRFSGRQFSNSRSEMNVSTLELGDSALYLCASSWSPTGTGNTEAFFGQGTRLTVV.

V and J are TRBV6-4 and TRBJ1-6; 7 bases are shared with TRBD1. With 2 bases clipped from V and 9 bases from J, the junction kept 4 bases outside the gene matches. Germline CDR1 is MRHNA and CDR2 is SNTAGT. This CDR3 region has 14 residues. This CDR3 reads CASSDRGQGSPLHF. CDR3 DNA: TGTGCCAGCAGTGACAGGGGGCAAGGTTCACCCCTCCACTTT.

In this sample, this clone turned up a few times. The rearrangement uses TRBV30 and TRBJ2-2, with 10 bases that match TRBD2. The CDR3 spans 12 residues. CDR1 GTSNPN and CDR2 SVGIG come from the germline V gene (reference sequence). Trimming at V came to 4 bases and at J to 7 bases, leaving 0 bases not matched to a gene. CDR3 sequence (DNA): TGTGCCTGGATAGCGGGAGGCGGGGAGCTGTTTTTT. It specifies CAWIAGGGELFF.

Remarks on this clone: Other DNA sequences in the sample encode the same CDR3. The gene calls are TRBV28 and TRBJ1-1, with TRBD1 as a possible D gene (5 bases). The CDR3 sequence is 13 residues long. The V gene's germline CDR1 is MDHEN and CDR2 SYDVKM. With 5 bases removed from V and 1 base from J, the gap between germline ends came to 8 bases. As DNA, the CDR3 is TGTGCCAGCAGTCTCCAGGGGAACACTGAAGCTTTCTTT. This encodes CASSLQGNTEAFF.

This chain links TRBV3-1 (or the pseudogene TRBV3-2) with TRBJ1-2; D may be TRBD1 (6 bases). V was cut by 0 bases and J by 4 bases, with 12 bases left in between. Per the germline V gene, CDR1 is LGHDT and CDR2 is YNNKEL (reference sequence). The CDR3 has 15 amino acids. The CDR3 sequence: CASSQELGGGYGYTF. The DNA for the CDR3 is TGTGCCAGCAGCCAAGAGTTAGGGGGTGGCTATGGCTACACCTTC.

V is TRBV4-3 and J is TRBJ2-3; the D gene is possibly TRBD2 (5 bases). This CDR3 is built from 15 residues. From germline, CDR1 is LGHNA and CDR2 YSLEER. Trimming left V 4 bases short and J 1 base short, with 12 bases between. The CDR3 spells CASSPRSAGTDTQYF. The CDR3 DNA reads TGCGCCAGCAGCCCTCGTAGCGCGGGCACAGATACGCAGTATTTT.

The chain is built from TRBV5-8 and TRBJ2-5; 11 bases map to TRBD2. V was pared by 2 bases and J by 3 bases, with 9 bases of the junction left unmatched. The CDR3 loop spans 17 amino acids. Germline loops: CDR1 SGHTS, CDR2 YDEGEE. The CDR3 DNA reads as TGTGCCAGCAGCTTCGTCACGACTAGCGGGACCAAAGAGACCCAGTACTTC. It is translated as CASSFVTTSGTKETQYF. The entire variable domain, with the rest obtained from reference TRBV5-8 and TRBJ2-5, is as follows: EAGVTQSPTHLIKTRGQQATLRCSPISGHTSVYWYQQALGLGLQFLLWYDEGEERNRGNFPPRFSGRQFPNYSSELNVNALELEDSALYLCASSFVTTSGTKETQYFGPGTRLLVL.

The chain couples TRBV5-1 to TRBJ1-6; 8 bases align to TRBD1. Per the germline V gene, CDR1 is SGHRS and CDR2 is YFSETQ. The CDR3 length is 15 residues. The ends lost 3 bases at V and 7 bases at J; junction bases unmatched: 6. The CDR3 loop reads CASSSGQGVNSPLHF. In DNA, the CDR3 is TGCGCCAGCAGCTCCGGACAGGGCGTCAATTCACCCCTCCACTTT.

CDR3 loop: CASSVSGIGYTF. In nucleotides, the CDR3 is TGTGCCAGTAGTGTTTCAGGGATCGGCTACACCTTC. The chain has TRBV19 and TRBJ1-2; maybe TRBD1 (5 bases). The CDR3 has 12 amino acids. The V and J ends lost 5 bases and 8 bases respectively, with 12 bases between them. Looked up from germline, CDR1 is LNHDA and CDR2 is SQIVND (reference sequence).

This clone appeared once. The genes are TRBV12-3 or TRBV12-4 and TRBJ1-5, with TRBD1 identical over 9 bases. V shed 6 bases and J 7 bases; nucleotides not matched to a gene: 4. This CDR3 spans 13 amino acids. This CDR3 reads CASSRTGEQPQHF. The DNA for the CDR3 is TGTGCCAGCAGCCGGACAGGGGAACAGCCCCAGCATTTT.

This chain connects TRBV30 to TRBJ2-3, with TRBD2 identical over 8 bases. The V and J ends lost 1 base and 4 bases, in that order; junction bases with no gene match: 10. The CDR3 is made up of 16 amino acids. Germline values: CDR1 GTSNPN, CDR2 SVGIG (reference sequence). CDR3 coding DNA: TGTGCCTGGAGTGATGACGCGGGGGGTCGCCCAGATACGCAGTATTTT. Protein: CAWSDDAGGRPDTQYF.

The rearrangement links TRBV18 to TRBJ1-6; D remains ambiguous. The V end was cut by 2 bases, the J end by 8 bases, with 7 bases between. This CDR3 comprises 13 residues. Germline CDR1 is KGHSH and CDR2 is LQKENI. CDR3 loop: CASSPETDSPLHF. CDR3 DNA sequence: TGTGCCAGCTCACCAGAAACGGATTCACCCCTCCACTTT.

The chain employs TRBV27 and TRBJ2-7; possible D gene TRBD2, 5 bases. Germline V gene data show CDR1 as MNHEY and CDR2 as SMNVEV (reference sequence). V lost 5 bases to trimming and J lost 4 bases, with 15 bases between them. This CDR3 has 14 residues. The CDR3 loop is CASSLSSLAYEQYF. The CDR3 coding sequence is TGTGCCAGCAGTCTAAGCTCTCTAGCTTACGAGCAGTACTTC.

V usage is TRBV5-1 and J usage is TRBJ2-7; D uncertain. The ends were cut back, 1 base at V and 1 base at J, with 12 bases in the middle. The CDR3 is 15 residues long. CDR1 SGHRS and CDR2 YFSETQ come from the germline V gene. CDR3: CASSLMRKESYEQYF. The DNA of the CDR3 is TGCGCCAGCAGCTTGATGAGGAAGGAGTCCTACGAGCAGTACTTC. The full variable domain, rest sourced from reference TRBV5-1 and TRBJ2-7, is KAGVTQTPRYLIKTRGQQVTLSCSPISGHRSVSWYQQTPGQGLQFLFEYFSETQRNKGNFPGRFSGRQFSNSRSEMNVSTLELGDSALYLCASSLMRKESYEQYFGPGTRLTVT.

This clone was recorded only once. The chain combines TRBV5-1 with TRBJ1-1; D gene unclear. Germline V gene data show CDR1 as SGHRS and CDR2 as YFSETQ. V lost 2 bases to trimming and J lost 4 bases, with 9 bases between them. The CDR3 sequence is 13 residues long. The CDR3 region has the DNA TGCGCCAGCAGCTTTCAGGTGAGCACTGAAGCTTTCTTT. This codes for CASSFQVSTEAFF.

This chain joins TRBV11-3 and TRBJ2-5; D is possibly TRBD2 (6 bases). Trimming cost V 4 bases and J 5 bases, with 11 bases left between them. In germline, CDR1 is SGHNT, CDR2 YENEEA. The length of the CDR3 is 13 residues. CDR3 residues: CASSYTGVETQYF. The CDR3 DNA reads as TGTGCCAGCAGCTACACGGGGGTCGAGACCCAGTACTTC.

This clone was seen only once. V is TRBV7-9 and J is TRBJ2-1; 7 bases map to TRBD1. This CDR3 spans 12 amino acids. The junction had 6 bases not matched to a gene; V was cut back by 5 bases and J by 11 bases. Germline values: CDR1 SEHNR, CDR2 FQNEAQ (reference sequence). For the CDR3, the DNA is TGTGCCAGCAGCACGGAGACAGGGAAGCAGTTCTTC. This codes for CASSTETGKQFF.

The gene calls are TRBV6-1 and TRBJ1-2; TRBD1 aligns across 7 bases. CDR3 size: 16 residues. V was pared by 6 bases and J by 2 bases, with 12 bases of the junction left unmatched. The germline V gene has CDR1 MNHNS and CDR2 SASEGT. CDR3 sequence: CASSELPGTANYGYTF. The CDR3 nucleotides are TGTGCCAGCAGCGAATTGCCAGGGACAGCGAACTATGGCTACACCTTC.